This TCR beta chain was recovered during a study of blood T cells in healthy people across ages (dated by TCRdb to the mid-2010s). In the study overall: Template switching captured roughly one uniquely barcoded TCR beta cDNA molecule per two T cells in model experiments. The donors were split into four age groups: young (average around 15 years), middle-aged (roughly 42), aged (roughly 60) and long-lived (over 75). Using the same blood draw, the study looked at two additional independent replicas of 1 million unique cDNA reads for two donors, one aged 18 to 29 and the other aged 80 or older. Using deep sequencing normalized with unique cDNA molecular identifiers, the study measured how TCR beta repertoire diversity changes with age. Donors of different ages were randomly distributed across sequencing lanes to avoid experimental bias.

Library method: 5' RACE. A second PCR of about 6 to 11 cycles was run with a J-beta primer mix and a sample-barcoded 5' primer. Each TCR beta cDNA molecule received a unique molecular identifier from a template-switch 5' adaptor carrying 12 random nucleotides. At least 3 million CDR3-containing paired-end reads were obtained from each sample. First-strand cDNA was synthesized from all RNA with the Mint cDNA synthesis kit, primed by a TRBC-specific oligonucleotide. After uracil-DNA glycosylase treatment, a first 18-cycle PCR used universal primers M1SS and BC2_uni_R on all cDNA. On the authors' methods: Normalization of each sample was performed by random selection of 1 million high-quality reads, each carrying a distinct molecular identifier. Reads sharing molecular identifiers were discarded rather than binned into consensus sequences. CDR3 identification, clonotype clustering and error correction used MiTCR with a Q25 quality threshold and the strictest error-elimination algorithm. A nonparametric unseen species model with Euler transformation was used to estimate lower-bound total TCR beta diversity. TCRdb reworked the public reads: Q25 trimming with fastp, MiXCR clone assembly, productive beta chains retained. Under each unique CDR3 protein, matching rows form one entry showing the most common genes and DNA. The authors' filters were not applied to this entry. For this sample the table gives around 2 million distinct CDR3 sequences, of which around 40% were detected only once. The ten largest clones add up to roughly 24% of the sample.

Sequences SGHTA (CDR1) and FQGNSA (CDR2) are obtained from the germline V gene. Trimming takes 2 bases from V and 4 bases from J, and the germline ends sit 16 bases apart. CDR3 length: 16 amino acids, cysteine to phenylalanine. The entry retains the CDR3 DNA only, 48 bases that are in frame from base 1. This clonotype was observed a handful of times. Its antigen is not yet known. There are no base qualities to consult, and no much larger clone falls within one base. General findings and caveats noted by the study authors: Donor CMV infection status was unknown, potentially confounding age-related changes in expanded clonotypes. Estimates of total diversity based on one million sequenced T cells were regarded as lower bounds and as underestimates. The percentage of naive T cells measured by flow cytometry correlated strongly with observed TCR beta diversity. Observed TCR beta diversity per million T cells fell roughly linearly with age, and a significant reduction was already apparent by age around 44. Compared with the aged group, the long-lived group had more naive CD4+ T cells, fewer expanded clones and increased TCR diversity, suggesting age selection. Because profiling used bulk unsorted PBMCs, naive and antigen-experienced compartments could not be compared conclusively.

The donors were roughly 38 Caucasian individuals from Russia, aged roughly 6 to 95 years, who were systemically healthy. Each donor gave 8 to 10 milliliters of peripheral blood, drawn into EDTA-treated Vacutainer tubes. Ficoll-Paque density-gradient centrifugation was used to isolate PBMCs, with at least 6 million per sample. Total RNA, at least 5.5 micrograms per sample, was extracted from PBMCs with Trizol reagent. Naive CD45RAhigh/CD27high T cell percentages were measured by flow cytometry on a PBMC aliquot from every donor. Material: blood. This sequence was found in a human donor in good health. This chain is built from TRBV7-2 and TRBJ2-3, with a tentative D gene TRBD2 over 6 matching bases. The DNA is as follows: TGTGCCAGCAGCTTAAATGCGGTAGCGGTGGCAGATACGCAGTATTTT. This gives the protein CASSLNAVAVADTQYF.